A selection of T cell receptor beta chains follows, all from one sample in a study of blood T cell repertoires in COVID-19. Assay: immunoSEQ multiplex PCR; the TCRdb copy retains only in-frame clones and omits some. The sample holds about 80,000 clones; 91% are singletons and the top ten take about 1.9%. Sequenced sample: peripheral blood. The source of these receptors is a woman between 50 and 59 years old in a cohort sampled during active COVID-19. Both conserved end residues are part of each CDR3. The D gene is left open where the match is weak. Clone size is given for some rows only: seen once, a few or many times, or a class if the clone is expanded.

len: 15
v_gene: TRBV24-1
j_gene: TRBJ2-3
d_gene: TRBD1
abundance: .
CDR3nt: TGTGCCACCAGTGAGGGGGGACAGGGAACAGATACGCAGTATTTT
CDR3aa: CATSEGGQGTDTQYF

len: 14
v_gene: TRBV5-4
j_gene: TRBJ1-2
d_gene: .
abundance: .
CDR3nt: TGTGCCAGCAGCTTACCTACAGGGATCTATGGCTACACCTTC
CDR3aa: CASSLPTGIYGYTF

len: 15
v_gene: TRBV30
j_gene: TRBJ1-3
d_gene: TRBD1
abundance: .
CDR3nt: TGTGCCTGGAGAGGCCAGGGGGTAACTGGAAACACCATATATTTT
CDR3aa: CAWRGQGVTGNTIYF

len: 13
v_gene: TRBV30
j_gene: TRBJ2-7
d_gene: .
abundance: few
CDR3nt: TGTGCCTGGAGTGTACCGGGCAGGGGCGAGCAGTACTTC
CDR3aa: CAWSVPGRGEQYF

len: 15
v_gene: TRBV7-3
j_gene: TRBJ2-3
d_gene: .
abundance: .
CDR3nt: TGTGCCAGCAGCTCCCGACAGGGCATCGGGAGTACGCAGTATTTT
CDR3aa: CASSSRQGIGSTQYF

len: 15
v_gene: TRBV5-1
j_gene: TRBJ1-1
d_gene: .
abundance: .
CDR3nt: TGCGCCAGCAGCCCTTTAGGGGAAAGAAACACTGAAGCTTTCTTT
CDR3aa: CASSPLGERNTEAFF

len: 14
v_gene: TRBV5-5
j_gene: TRBJ2-7
d_gene: .
abundance: .
CDR3nt: TGTGCCAGCAGCTTGACAGGAACTTCCTACGAGCAGTACTTC
CDR3aa: CASSLTGTSYEQYF

len: 14
v_gene: TRBV10-3
j_gene: TRBJ1-3
d_gene: .
abundance: .
CDR3nt: TGTGCCTCAGCGGGGGGGGGCTCTGGAAACACCATATATTTT
CDR3aa: CASAGGGSGNTIYF

len: 13
v_gene: TRBV15
j_gene: TRBJ1-3
d_gene: .
abundance: .
CDR3nt: TGTGCCACCAGCAGTGCTAAACTAGGCACCATATATTTT
CDR3aa: CATSSAKLGTIYF

len: 14
v_gene: TRBV7-2
j_gene: TRBJ1-2
d_gene: .
abundance: .
CDR3nt: TGTGCCAGCAGCTTATCGGGGGTGAACTATGGCTACACCTTC
CDR3aa: CASSLSGVNYGYTF

len: 14
v_gene: TRBV7-9
j_gene: TRBJ1-4
d_gene: TRBD1
abundance: .
CDR3nt: TGTGCCAGCAGCGCAGGGGGCCTAGGGGAAAAACTGTTTTTT
CDR3aa: CASSAGGLGEKLFF

len: 15
v_gene: TRBV10-3
j_gene: TRBJ1-1
d_gene: TRBD1
abundance: .
CDR3nt: TGTGCCATCAGTGACCCGGGACAGGTTAACACTGAAGCTTTCTTT
CDR3aa: CAISDPGQVNTEAFF

len: 17
v_gene: TRBV2
j_gene: TRBJ1-1
d_gene: .
abundance: .
CDR3nt: TGTGCCAGCAGTCCGACTCGTCTCGGCGGGAGGGGCACTGAAGCTTTCTTT
CDR3aa: CASSPTRLGGRGTEAFF

len: 15
v_gene: TRBV11-1
j_gene: TRBJ2-5
d_gene: TRBD1
abundance: .
CDR3nt: TGTGCCAGCAGCTTAGTCAGGGGGCGCTGGGAGACCCAGTACTTC
CDR3aa: CASSLVRGRWETQYF

len: 16
v_gene: TRBV7-7
j_gene: TRBJ2-2
d_gene: TRBD2
abundance: .
CDR3nt: TGTGCTAGCAGCCCCGGGACTAGCGGGAGGACCGGGGAGCTGTTTTTT
CDR3aa: CASSPGTSGRTGELFF

len: 14
v_gene: TRBV11-2
j_gene: TRBJ2-1
d_gene: .
abundance: .
CDR3nt: TGTGCCAGCAGCTTAGACACACGGGTCAATGAGCAGTTCTTC
CDR3aa: CASSLDTRVNEQFF

len: 16
v_gene: TRBV7-7
j_gene: TRBJ2-1
d_gene: TRBD2
abundance: once
CDR3nt: TGTGCTAGCAGCTCGATGGGACTAGCGGGTCTCAATGAGCAGTTCTTC
CDR3aa: CASSSMGLAGLNEQFF

len: 14
v_gene: TRBV5-1
j_gene: TRBJ1-1
d_gene: .
abundance: once
CDR3nt: TGCGCCAGCAGCTTGGCAAGTCAGGGGAATGGAGCTTTCTTT
CDR3aa: CASSLASQGNGAFF

len: 13
v_gene: TRBV28
j_gene: TRBJ1-1
d_gene: .
abundance: .
CDR3nt: TGTGCCAGCAGTTCACTTGTGTGGACTGAAGCTTTCTTT
CDR3aa: CASSSLVWTEAFF

len: 17
v_gene: TRBV18
j_gene: TRBJ2-3
d_gene: TRBD2
abundance: once
CDR3nt: TGTGCCAGCTCACCCGGGACTAGCGGGCTTCGCACAGATACGCAGTATTTT
CDR3aa: CASSPGTSGLRTDTQYF

len: 12
v_gene: TRBV18
j_gene: TRBJ2-3
d_gene: .
abundance: .
CDR3nt: TGTGCCAGCTCTGGGGGGACAGATACGCAGTATTTT
CDR3aa: CASSGGTDTQYF

len: 15
v_gene: TRBV28
j_gene: TRBJ2-3
d_gene: TRBD2
abundance: .
CDR3nt: TGTGCCAGCCTCGCGCGGGAGGCCAGCACAGATACGCAGTATTTT
CDR3aa: CASLAREASTDTQYF

len: 14
v_gene: TRBV11-3
j_gene: TRBJ2-2
d_gene: TRBD2
abundance: .
CDR3nt: TGTGCCAGCAGCTTAGAGGCGGTCGGGGGGAAGCTGTTTTTT
CDR3aa: CASSLEAVGGKLFF

len: 18
v_gene: TRBV3-1/TRBV3-2
j_gene: TRBJ2-5
d_gene: TRBD2
abundance: .
CDR3nt: TGTGCCAGCAGCCCTCGACTAGCGGGAGGGCCGTCCCAAGAGACCCAGTACTTC
CDR3aa: CASSPRLAGGPSQETQYF

len: 16
v_gene: TRBV10-2
j_gene: TRBJ2-1
d_gene: .
abundance: .
CDR3nt: TGCGCCCCCCAGGGGGGAGGTAGGGGACCCTACAATGAGCAGTTCTTC
CDR3aa: CAPQGGGRGPYNEQFF

len: 14
v_gene: TRBV9
j_gene: TRBJ2-5
d_gene: .
abundance: once
CDR3nt: TGTGCCAGCAGCGGTTCAGGGGGGTGGGAGACCCAGTACTTC
CDR3aa: CASSGSGGWETQYF